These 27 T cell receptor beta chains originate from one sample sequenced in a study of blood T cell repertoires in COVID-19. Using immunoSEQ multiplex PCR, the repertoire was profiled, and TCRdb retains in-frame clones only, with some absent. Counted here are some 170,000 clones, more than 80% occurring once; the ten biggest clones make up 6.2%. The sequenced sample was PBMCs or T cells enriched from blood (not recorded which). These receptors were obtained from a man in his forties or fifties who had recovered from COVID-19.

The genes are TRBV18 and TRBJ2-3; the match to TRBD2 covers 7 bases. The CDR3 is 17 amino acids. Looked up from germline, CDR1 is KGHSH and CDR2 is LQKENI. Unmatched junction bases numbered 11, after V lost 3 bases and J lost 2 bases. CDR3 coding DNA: TGTGCCAGCTCACCGGAGCTAGCGGCTGGAGCCACAGATACGCAGTATTTT. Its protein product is CASSPELAAGATDTQYF.

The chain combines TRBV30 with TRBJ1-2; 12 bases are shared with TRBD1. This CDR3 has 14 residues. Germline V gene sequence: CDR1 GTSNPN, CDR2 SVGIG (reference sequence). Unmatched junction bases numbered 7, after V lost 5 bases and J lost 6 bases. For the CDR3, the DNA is TGTGCCTGGTCCTGGGACAGGGGGCAAAATGGCTACACCTTC. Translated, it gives CAWSWDRGQNGYTF.

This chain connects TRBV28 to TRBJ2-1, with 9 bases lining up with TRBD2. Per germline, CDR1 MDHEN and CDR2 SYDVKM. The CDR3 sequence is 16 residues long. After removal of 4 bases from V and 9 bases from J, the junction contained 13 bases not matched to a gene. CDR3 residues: CASSSPLAGTRGEQFF. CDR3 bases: TGTGCCAGCAGTTCCCCCCTAGCGGGGACACGGGGTGAGCAGTTCTTC. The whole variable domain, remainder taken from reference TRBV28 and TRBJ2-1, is DVKVTQSSRYLVKRTGEKVFLECVQDMDHENMFWYRQDPGLGLRLIYFSYDVKMKEKGDIPEGYSVSREKKERFSLILESASTNQTSMYLCASSSPLAGTRGEQFFGPGTRLTVL.

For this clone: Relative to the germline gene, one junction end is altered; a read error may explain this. The CDR3 loop reads CASSFLQGGETQYF. The CDR3 DNA is TGTGCTAGCAGCTTCTTACAGGGTGGAGAGACCCAGTACTTC. This rearrangement joins TRBV7-7 to TRBJ2-5; weak D call: TRBD1 (6 bases). Germline V gene lookup returns CDR1 SSHAT and CDR2 FNYEAQ (reference sequence). The CDR3 sequence is 14 residues long.

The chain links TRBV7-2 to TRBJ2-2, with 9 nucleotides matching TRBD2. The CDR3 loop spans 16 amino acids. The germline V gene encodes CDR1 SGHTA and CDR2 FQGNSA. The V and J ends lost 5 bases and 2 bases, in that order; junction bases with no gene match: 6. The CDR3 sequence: CASSPTSGANTGELFF. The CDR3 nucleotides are TGTGCCAGCAGCCCGACTAGCGGAGCTAACACCGGGGAGCTGTTTTTT.

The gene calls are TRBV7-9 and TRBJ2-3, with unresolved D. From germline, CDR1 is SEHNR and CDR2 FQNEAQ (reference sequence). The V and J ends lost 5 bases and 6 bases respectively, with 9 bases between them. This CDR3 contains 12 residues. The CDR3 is CASSANGDTQYF. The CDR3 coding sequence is TGTGCCAGCAGCGCTAACGGGGATACGCAGTATTTT. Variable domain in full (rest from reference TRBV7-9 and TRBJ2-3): DTGVSQNPRHKITKRGQNVTFRCDPISEHNRLYWYRQTLGQGPEFLTYFQNEAQLEKSRLLSDRFSAERPKGSFSTLEIQRTEQGDSAMYLCASSANGDTQYFGPGTRLTVL.

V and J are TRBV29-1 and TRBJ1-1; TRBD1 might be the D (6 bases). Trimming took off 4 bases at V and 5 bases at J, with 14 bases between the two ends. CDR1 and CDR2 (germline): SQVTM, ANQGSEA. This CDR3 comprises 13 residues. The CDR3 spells CSVGGQWGTEAFF. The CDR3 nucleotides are TGCAGCGTTGGGGGACAATGGGGAACTGAAGCTTTCTTT.

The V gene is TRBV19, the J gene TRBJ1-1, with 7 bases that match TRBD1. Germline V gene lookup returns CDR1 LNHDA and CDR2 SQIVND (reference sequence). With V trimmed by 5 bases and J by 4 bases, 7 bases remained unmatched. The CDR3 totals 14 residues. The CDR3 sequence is CASSADRDATEAFF. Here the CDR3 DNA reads TGTGCCAGTAGTGCTGACAGGGATGCCACTGAAGCTTTCTTT.

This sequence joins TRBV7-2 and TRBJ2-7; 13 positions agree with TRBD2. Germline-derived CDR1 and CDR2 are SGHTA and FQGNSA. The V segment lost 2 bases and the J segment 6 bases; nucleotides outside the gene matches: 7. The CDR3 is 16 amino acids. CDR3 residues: CASSLPGLAGSSEQYF. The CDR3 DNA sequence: TGTGCCAGCAGCTTACCGGGACTAGCGGGGTCTAGCGAGCAGTACTTC.

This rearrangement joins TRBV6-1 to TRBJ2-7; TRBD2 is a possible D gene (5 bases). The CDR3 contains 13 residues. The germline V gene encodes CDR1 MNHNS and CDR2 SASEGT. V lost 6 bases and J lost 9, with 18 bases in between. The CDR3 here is CASSSLGVLGQYF. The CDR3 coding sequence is TGTGCCAGCAGCTCGTTGGGAGTGCTCGGGCAGTACTTC.

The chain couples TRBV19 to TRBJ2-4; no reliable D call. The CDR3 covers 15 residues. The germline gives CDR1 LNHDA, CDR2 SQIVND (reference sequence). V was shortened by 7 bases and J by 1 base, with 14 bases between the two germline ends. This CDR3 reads CASKETEYAKNIQYF. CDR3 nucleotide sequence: TGTGCCAGTAAGGAGACTGAGTATGCCAAAAACATTCAGTACTTC.

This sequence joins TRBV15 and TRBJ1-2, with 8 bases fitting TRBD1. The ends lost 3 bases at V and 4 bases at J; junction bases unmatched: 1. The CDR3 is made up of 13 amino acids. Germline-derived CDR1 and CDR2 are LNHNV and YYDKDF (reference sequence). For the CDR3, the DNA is TGTGCCACCAGCAGGGGACAGGCCTATGGCTACACCTTC. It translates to CATSRGQAYGYTF. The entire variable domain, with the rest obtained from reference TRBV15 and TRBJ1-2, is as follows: DAMVIQNPRYQVTQFGKPVTLSCSQTLNHNVMYWYQQKSSQAPKLLFHYYDKDFNNEADTPDNFQSRRPNTSFCFLDIRSPGLGDTAMYLCATSRGQAYGYTFGSGTRLTVV.

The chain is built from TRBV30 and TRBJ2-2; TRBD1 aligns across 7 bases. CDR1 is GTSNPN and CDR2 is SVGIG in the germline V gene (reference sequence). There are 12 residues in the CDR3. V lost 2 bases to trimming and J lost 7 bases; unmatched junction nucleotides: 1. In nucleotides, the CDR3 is TGTGCCTGGAGTTCAGGGGGCGGGGAGCTGTTTTTT. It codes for CAWSSGGGELFF.

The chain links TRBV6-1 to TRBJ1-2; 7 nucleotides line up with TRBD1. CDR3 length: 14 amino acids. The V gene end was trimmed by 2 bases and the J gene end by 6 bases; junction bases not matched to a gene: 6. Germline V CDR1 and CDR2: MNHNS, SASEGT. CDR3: CASSERGDRDGYTF. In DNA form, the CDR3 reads TGTGCCAGCAGTGAAAGGGGAGACAGGGATGGCTACACCTTC.

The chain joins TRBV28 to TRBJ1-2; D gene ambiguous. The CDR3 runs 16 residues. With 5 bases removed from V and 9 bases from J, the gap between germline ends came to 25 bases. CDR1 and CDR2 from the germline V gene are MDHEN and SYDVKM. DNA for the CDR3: TGTGCCAGCAGTACAACCCCATTGGCCGGGTGGAAGAGCTACACCTTC. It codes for CASSTTPLAGWKSYTF.

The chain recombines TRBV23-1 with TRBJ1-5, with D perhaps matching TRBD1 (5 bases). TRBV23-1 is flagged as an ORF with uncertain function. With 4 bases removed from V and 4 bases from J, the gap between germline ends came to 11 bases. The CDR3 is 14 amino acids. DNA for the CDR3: TGCGCCAGCAGTCGCGGGGGGAAAAATCAGCCCCAGCATTTT. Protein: CASSRGGKNQPQHF.

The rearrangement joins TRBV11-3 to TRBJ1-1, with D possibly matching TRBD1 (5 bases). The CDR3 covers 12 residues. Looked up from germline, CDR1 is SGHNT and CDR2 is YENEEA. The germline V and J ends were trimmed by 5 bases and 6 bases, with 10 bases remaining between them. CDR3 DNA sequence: TGTGCCAGCAGCCCAGGGTTGGCTGAAGCTTTCTTT. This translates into CASSPGLAEAFF.

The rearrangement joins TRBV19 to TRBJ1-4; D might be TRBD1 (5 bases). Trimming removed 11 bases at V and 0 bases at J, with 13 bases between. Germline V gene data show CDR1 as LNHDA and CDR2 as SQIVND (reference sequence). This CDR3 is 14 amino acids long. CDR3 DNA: TGTGCCTTTTCCCGACAGACAACTAATGAAAAACTGTTTTTT. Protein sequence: CAFSRQTTNEKLFF.

CDR3 DNA sequence: TGTGCCAGTTCTCAGGAGGTGATGAACACTGAAGCTTTCTTT. It translates to CASSQEVMNTEAFF. The J gene is TRBJ1-1, the V gene TRBV19; unclear D gene. This CDR3 spans 14 amino acids. V lost 8 bases and J lost 0, with 13 bases in between. The V gene's germline CDR1 is LNHDA and CDR2 SQIVND (reference sequence).

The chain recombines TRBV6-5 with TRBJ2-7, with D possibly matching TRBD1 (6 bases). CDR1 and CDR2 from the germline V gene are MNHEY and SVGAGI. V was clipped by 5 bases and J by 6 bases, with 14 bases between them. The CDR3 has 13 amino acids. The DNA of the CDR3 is TGTGCCAGCAGTCTACAGGGTAGTGGCGAGCAGTACTTC. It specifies CASSLQGSGEQYF.

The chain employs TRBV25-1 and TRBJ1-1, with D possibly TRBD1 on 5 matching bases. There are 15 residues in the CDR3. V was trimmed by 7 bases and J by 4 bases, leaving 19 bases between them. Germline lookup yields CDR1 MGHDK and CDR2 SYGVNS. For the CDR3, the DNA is TGTGCCAGCACCTCTGGGGGGGGTTTCGGCACTGAAGCTTTCTTT. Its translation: CASTSGGGFGTEAFF.

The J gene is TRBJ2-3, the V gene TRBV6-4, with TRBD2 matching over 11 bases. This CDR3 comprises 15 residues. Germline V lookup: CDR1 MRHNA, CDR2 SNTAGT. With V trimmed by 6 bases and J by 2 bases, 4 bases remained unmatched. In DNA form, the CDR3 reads TGTGCCAGCAGCCTAGCGGGAGGCACCACAGATACGCAGTATTTT. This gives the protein CASSLAGGTTDTQYF.

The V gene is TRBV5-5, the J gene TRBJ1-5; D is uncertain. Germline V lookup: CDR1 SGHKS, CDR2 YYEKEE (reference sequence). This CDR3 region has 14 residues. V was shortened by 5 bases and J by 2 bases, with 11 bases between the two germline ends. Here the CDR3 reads CASSYPGGNQPQHF. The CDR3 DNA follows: TGTGCCAGCAGTTACCCCGGGGGCAATCAGCCCCAGCATTTT.

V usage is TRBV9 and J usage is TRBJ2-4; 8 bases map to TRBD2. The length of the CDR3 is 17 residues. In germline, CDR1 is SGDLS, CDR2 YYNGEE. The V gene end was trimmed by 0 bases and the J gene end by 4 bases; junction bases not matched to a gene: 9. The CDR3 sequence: CASSVDPGGAIKNIQYF. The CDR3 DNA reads TGTGCCAGCAGCGTAGACCCGGGGGGGGCGATAAAAAACATTCAGTACTTC.

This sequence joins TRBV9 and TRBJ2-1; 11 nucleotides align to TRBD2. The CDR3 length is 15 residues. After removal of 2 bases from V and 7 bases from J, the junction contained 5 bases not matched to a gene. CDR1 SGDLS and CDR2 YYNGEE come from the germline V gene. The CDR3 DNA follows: TGTGCCAGCAGCGTCACTAGCGGGAGTTCGAATGAGCAGTTCTTC. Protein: CASSVTSGSSNEQFF.

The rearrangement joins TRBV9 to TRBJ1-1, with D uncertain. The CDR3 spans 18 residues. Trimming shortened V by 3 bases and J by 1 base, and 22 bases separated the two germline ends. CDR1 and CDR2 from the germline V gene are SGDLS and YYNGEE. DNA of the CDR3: TGTGCCAGCAGCGCCTTCCACAGCCCCACAGCCCCGAACACTGAAGCTTTCTTT. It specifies CASSAFHSPTAPNTEAFF. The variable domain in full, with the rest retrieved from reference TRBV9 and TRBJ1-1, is DSGVTQTPKHLITATGQRVTLRCSPRSGDLSVYWYQQSLDQGLQFLIQYYNGEERAKGNILERFSAQQFPDLHSELNLSSLELGDSALYFCASSAFHSPTAPNTEAFFGQGTRLTVV.

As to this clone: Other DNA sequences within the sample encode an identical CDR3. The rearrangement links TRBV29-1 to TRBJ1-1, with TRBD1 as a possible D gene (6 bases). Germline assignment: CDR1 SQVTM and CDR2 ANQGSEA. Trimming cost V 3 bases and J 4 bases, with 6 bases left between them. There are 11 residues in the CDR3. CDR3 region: CSVDRGTEAFF. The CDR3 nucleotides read TGCAGCGTTGACAGGGGCACTGAAGCTTTCTTT. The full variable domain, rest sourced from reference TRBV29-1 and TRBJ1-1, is SAVISQKPSRDICQRGTSLTIQCQVDSQVTMMFWYRQQPGQSLTLIATANQGSEATYESGFVIDKFPISRPNLTFSTLTVSNMSPEDSSIYLCSVDRGTEAFFGQGTRLTVV.